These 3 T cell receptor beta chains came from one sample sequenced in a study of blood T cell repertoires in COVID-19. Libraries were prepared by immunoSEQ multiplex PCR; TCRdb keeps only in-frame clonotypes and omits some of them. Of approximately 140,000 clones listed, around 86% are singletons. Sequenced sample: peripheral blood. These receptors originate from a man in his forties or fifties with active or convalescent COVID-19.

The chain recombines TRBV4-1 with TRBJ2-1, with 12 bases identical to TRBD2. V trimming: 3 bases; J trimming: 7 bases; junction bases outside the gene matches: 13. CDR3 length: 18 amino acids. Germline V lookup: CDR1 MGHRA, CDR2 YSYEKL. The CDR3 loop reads CASSQGRLAGGPINEQFF. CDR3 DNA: TGCGCCAGCAGCCAGGGGAGGCTAGCGGGGGGGCCTATTAATGAGCAGTTCTTC.

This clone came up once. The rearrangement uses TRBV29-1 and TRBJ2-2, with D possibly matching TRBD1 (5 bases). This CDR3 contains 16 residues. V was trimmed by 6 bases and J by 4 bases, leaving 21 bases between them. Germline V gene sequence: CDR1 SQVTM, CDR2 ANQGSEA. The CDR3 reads CSVCQSGGAGTGELFF. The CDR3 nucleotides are TGCAGCGTCTGTCAGTCGGGTGGGGCAGGCACCGGGGAGCTGTTTTTT.

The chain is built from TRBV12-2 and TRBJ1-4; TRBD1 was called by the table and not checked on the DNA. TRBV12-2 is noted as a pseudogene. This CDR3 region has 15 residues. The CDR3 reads CASRLEGRANEKLFF. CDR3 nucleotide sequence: TGTGCAAGTCGCTTAGAGGGGCGAGCTAATGAAAAACTGTTTTTT.